Listed here are 24 T cell receptor beta chains from one sample, sequenced in a study of spatial heterogeneity in lung cancer. TCRdb reanalysed the 5' RACE reads using MiXCR and keeps one entry per CDR3 protein. In the table there are about 35,000 distinct CDR3 sequences, approximately 3.1% of which are singletons. The time point denotes: sample taken at primary tumor resection. The specimen was normal lung tissue next to the tumor, collected at surgery. These receptors originate from a male donor with early-stage non-small cell lung cancer.

This chain connects TRBV20-1 to TRBJ2-7; the D is unclear. Trimming took off 5 bases at V and 4 bases at J, with 21 bases between the two ends. This CDR3 region has 15 residues. The germline V gene encodes CDR1 DFQATT and CDR2 SNEGSKA (reference sequence). The CDR3 is CSASGRDRDPYEQYF. For the CDR3, the DNA is TGCAGTGCTTCCGGAAGGGATAGGGATCCGTACGAGCAGTACTTC.

The table lists this clonotype with many counts. The chain recombines TRBV6-2 or TRBV6-3 with TRBJ2-7; D is unresolved. This CDR3 is 12 amino acids long. The V end lost 4 bases, the J end lost 3 bases, and 7 bases lay between the germline ends. Germline assignment: CDR1 MNHEY and CDR2 SVGEGT. CDR3 in DNA: TGTGCCAGCAGTTGGAGCCACTACGAGCAGTACTTC. Translated, it gives CASSWSHYEQYF.

At least ten counts were recorded for this clonotype. The rearrangement uses TRBV28 and TRBJ1-5; a possible D gene is TRBD1 (5 bases). The germline CDR1 and CDR2 sequences are MDHEN and SYDVKM. V lost 4 bases and J 0 bases, leaving 13 bases between the germline ends. CDR3 length: 16 amino acids. Here the CDR3 reads CASSSGGGYSNQPQHF. CDR3 nucleotide sequence: TGTGCCAGCAGTTCTGGTGGGGGGTATAGCAATCAGCCCCAGCATTTT.

In this sample, this clonotype turned up many times. The chain is built from TRBV7-9 and TRBJ2-7, with 11 bases lining up with TRBD1. This CDR3 contains 14 residues. V lost 5 bases and J lost 5; bases outside the gene matches: 5. Germline CDR1 and CDR2: SEHNR and FQNEAQ (reference sequence). Here the CDR3 reads CASSPDRGLHEQYF. The CDR3 bases are TGTGCCAGCAGCCCGGACAGGGGGCTCCACGAGCAGTACTTC. The whole variable domain, filled in from reference TRBV7-9 and TRBJ2-7, reads DTGVSQNPRHKITKRGQNVTFRCDPISEHNRLYWYRQTLGQGPEFLTYFQNEAQLEKSRLLSDRFSAERPKGSFSTLEIQRTEQGDSAMYLCASSPDRGLHEQYFGPGTRLTVT.

This clonotype was detected only a few times. This chain connects TRBV5-1 to TRBJ2-3; D possibly corresponds to TRBD2 (5 bases). The V end lost 1 base, the J end lost 5 bases, and 5 bases lay between the germline ends. Germline V gene data show CDR1 as SGHRS and CDR2 as YFSETQ. The CDR3 is made up of 12 amino acids. Here the CDR3 DNA reads TGCGCCAGCAGCTTGCGGGAAGATACGCAGTATTTT. Translating gives CASSLREDTQYF. Complete variable domain (other parts from reference TRBV5-1 and TRBJ2-3): KAGVTQTPRYLIKTRGQQVTLSCSPISGHRSVSWYQQTPGQGLQFLFEYFSETQRNKGNFPGRFSGRQFSNSRSEMNVSTLELGDSALYLCASSLREDTQYFGPGTRLTVL.

This clonotype was detected ten times or more. Here the CDR3 reads CSGKLARNEQFF. CDR3 sequence (DNA): TGCAGCGGGAAGCTAGCTCGGAATGAGCAGTTCTTC. J is TRBJ2-1 and V is TRBV29-1; maybe TRBD2 (5 bases). Germline assignment: CDR1 SQVTM and CDR2 ANQGSEA. The germline V and J ends were trimmed by 7 bases and 7 bases, with 14 bases remaining between them. The CDR3 sequence is 12 residues long.

In its sample, this clonotype was seen many times. The chain recombines TRBV20-1 with TRBJ1-4; D possibly corresponds to TRBD1 (5 bases). CDR1 is DFQATT and CDR2 is SNEGSKA in the germline V gene (reference sequence). The CDR3 covers 13 residues. V lost 3 bases and J lost 10, with 15 bases in between. In nucleotides, the CDR3 is TGCAGTGCTAGTCGGGGACGGGACGGAAAACTGTTTTTT. This translates into CSASRGRDGKLFF.

This clonotype was counted ten times or more. The chain carries TRBV20-1 and TRBJ1-1; unclear D gene. The CDR3 spans 17 residues. Trimming took off 1 base at V and 1 base at J, with 19 bases between the two ends. Germline-derived CDR1 and CDR2 are DFQATT and SNEGSKA (reference sequence). Here the CDR3 reads CSARGSGESSGNTEAFF. CDR3 DNA sequence: TGCAGTGCTAGAGGGTCCGGGGAGTCAAGCGGGAACACTGAAGCTTTCTTT.

The chain has TRBV2 and TRBJ1-4; 7 positions match TRBD1. The CDR3 runs 14 residues. V dropped 4 bases and J dropped 8; count of bases not matched to a gene: 7. Germline-derived CDR1 and CDR2 are SNHLY and FYNNEI. The DNA of the CDR3 is TGTGCCAGCAGTGTGACAGGGTTATTGGAAAAACTGTTTTTT. Amino acid sequence: CASSVTGLLEKLFF.

This clonotype came up a few times. V usage is TRBV27 and J usage is TRBJ2-1; 10 nucleotides match TRBD2. The CDR3 spans 16 residues. After removal of 7 bases from V and 6 bases from J, the junction contained 12 bases not matched to a gene. Germline V gene sequence: CDR1 MNHEY, CDR2 SMNVEV (reference sequence). CDR3 coding DNA: TGTGCCAGCACCATCTCTAAGCGGGAGGGGGGCAATGAGCAGTTCTTC. It encodes CASTISKREGGNEQFF.

Many counts were recorded for this clonotype. The J gene is TRBJ2-5, the V gene TRBV5-1; TRBD1 agrees at 7 bases. Germline V CDR1 and CDR2: SGHRS, YFSETQ. V trimming: 5 bases; J trimming: 3 bases; junction bases outside the gene matches: 4. CDR3 length: 13 residues. The CDR3 region has the DNA TGCGCCAGCAGAGAGGGGACAGAAGAGACCCAGTACTTC. This sequence encodes CASREGTEETQYF.

This clonotype was seen repeatedly, ten times or more. The V gene is TRBV11-1, the J gene TRBJ2-3; TRBD2 agrees at 12 bases. The CDR3 has 16 residues. Germline values: CDR1 SGHAT, CDR2 FQDESV (reference sequence). V shed 5 bases, J shed 5 bases, and the junction held 8 bases outside the gene matches. The CDR3 DNA sequence: TGTGCCAGCAGCCTTCTAGCGGGAGGGCCGGGAGATACGCAGTATTTT. As protein: CASSLLAGGPGDTQYF.

This clonotype came up many times. This chain links TRBV3-1 with TRBJ1-1, with D maybe TRBD1 (5 bases). Trimming removed 6 bases from V and 1 base from J, with 9 bases in between. Germline lookup yields CDR1 LGHDT and CDR2 YNNKEL (reference sequence). The CDR3 has 13 residues. CDR3 residues: CASSTTGNTEAFF. The CDR3 DNA reads TGTGCCAGCAGTACTACAGGGAACACTGAAGCTTTCTTT.

This clonotype was observed many times. The chain carries TRBV4-3 and TRBJ1-2; TRBD1 is a possible D gene (5 bases). V was shortened by 0 bases and J by 3 bases, with 8 bases between the two germline ends. Germline CDR1 LGHNA, CDR2 YSLEER. This CDR3 contains 14 residues. The CDR3 loop is CASSQDRGYYGYTF. CDR3 DNA: TGCGCCAGCAGCCAAGATAGGGGATACTATGGCTACACCTTC.

This clonotype was counted ten times or more. The V and J genes are TRBV28 and TRBJ1-1; 9 bases map to TRBD1. Per the germline V gene, CDR1 is MDHEN and CDR2 is SYDVKM. J lost 8 bases, V lost 2 bases, and 6 bases had no gene match. The CDR3 is 14 amino acids. CDR3: CASSLTGGATEAFF. CDR3 DNA sequence: TGTGCCAGCAGTTTAACAGGGGGCGCCACCGAAGCTTTCTTT.

This clonotype was seen repeatedly, ten times or more. CDR3 bases: TGTGCCAGCAGAACCCCAAGATCAGGGGAGACCCAGTACTTC. Translating it yields CASRTPRSGETQYF. The V call is TRBV7-9, the J call TRBJ2-5; the D gene is possibly TRBD1 (5 bases). The CDR3 length is 14 residues. Trimming stripped 6 bases from V and 5 bases from J, with 16 bases between. The germline CDR1 and CDR2 sequences are SEHNR and FQNEAQ (reference sequence).

This clonotype was counted many times. The chain combines TRBV27 with TRBJ2-2; D may be TRBD1 (5 bases). The ends were cut back, 7 bases at V and 4 bases at J, with 10 bases in the middle. The CDR3 is 13 amino acids. Germline CDR1 is MNHEY and CDR2 is SMNVEV (reference sequence). The CDR3 region is CASIQGLTGELFF. The CDR3 DNA sequence: TGTGCCAGCATCCAGGGTCTCACCGGGGAGCTGTTTTTT.

This clonotype was counted at least ten times. The V gene is TRBV30, the J gene TRBJ1-5; D is unresolved. Germline assignment: CDR1 GTSNPN and CDR2 SVGIG (reference sequence). This CDR3 comprises 15 residues. Trimming shortened V by 1 base and J by 3 bases, and 13 bases separated the two germline ends. The CDR3 DNA reads TGTGCCTGGAGTGCCCCCCCCTACCACAATCAGCCCCAGCATTTT. It codes for CAWSAPPYHNQPQHF.

This clonotype was picked up many times. The CDR3 spells CASSQLAGAHNEQFF. The CDR3 bases are TGTGCCAGCAGTCAACTAGCGGGGGCCCACAATGAGCAGTTCTTC. The V call is TRBV12-3 or TRBV12-4, the J call TRBJ2-1, with 11 bases matching TRBD2. The CDR3 runs to 15 residues. After removal of 5 bases from V and 5 bases from J, the junction contained 5 bases not matched to a gene.

This clonotype was counted many times. This rearrangement joins TRBV29-1 to TRBJ2-3; possible D gene TRBD2, 7 bases. The V and J ends lost 4 bases and 0 bases respectively, with 14 bases between them. The CDR3 runs 15 residues. Germline CDR1 is SQVTM and CDR2 is ANQGSEA. The CDR3: CSVAGGQRSTDTQYF. CDR3 DNA sequence: TGCAGCGTTGCGGGGGGACAAAGAAGCACAGATACGCAGTATTTT.

This clonotype occurred many times. V is TRBV29-1 and J is TRBJ1-2, with no clear D. The length of the CDR3 is 12 residues. Trimming took off 4 bases at V and 0 bases at J, with 6 bases between the two ends. The germline gives CDR1 SQVTM, CDR2 ANQGSEA. The chain's CDR3 is CSVGTANYGYTF. CDR3 in DNA: TGCAGCGTTGGTACAGCTAACTATGGCTACACCTTC. Filled out from reference TRBV29-1 and TRBJ1-2, the complete variable domain reads SAVISQKPSRDICQRGTSLTIQCQVDSQVTMMFWYRQQPGQSLTLIATANQGSEATYESGFVIDKFPISRPNLTFSTLTVSNMSPEDSSIYLCSVGTANYGYTFGSGTRLTVV.

Ten or more counts support this clonotype. The V call is TRBV4-2, the J call TRBJ2-2; 9 bases match TRBD1. V shed 1 base and J 7 bases; nucleotides not matched to a gene: 13. The CDR3 extends over 18 amino acids. Germline V lookup: CDR1 LGHNA, CDR2 YNFKEQ. Here the CDR3 DNA reads TGTGCCAGCAGCCAAGGCCCCACCGGACAGGGGATTAGCGGGGAGCTGTTTTTT. Its translation: CASSQGPTGQGISGELFF.

This clonotype was recorded many times. The chain joins TRBV14 to TRBJ1-1, with D unresolved. Deletions cut 5 bases from V and 5 bases from J, with 12 bases between. CDR3 length: 13 amino acids. Germline V lookup: CDR1 SGHDN, CDR2 FVKESK. CDR3 loop: CASSYNRWTEAFF. The CDR3 nucleotides are TGTGCCAGCAGCTACAACAGATGGACTGAAGCTTTCTTT.

This clonotype was observed at least ten times. The chain links TRBV12-3 or TRBV12-4 to TRBJ2-7; unclear D gene. Trimming left V 3 bases short and J 4 bases short, with 7 bases between. The CDR3 sequence is 12 residues long. This chain's CDR3 is CASSFQVYEQYF. The CDR3 nucleotides read TGTGCCAGCAGTTTCCAGGTATACGAGCAGTACTTC.